The 2 T cell receptor beta chains reported below all come from one sample, sequenced in a study of blood T cell repertoires in COVID-19. TCRdb's table, derived via immunoSEQ multiplex PCR, lists solely in-frame clones and lacks some. The sample yields roughly 250,000 clones, 85% to 90% seen once. Input material: PBMCs or T cells enriched from blood (not recorded which). Receptors originate from a woman aged 18-29 years who had recovered from COVID-19.

The rearrangement links TRBV19 to TRBJ2-2; a possible D gene is TRBD2 (5 bases). CDR1 and CDR2 from the germline V gene are LNHDA and SQIVND (reference sequence). The V gene lost 5 bases and the J gene lost 3 bases, with 10 bases spanning the gap. The CDR3 is 14 amino acids. The CDR3 coding sequence is TGTGCCAGTAGTCCCTGGACTGACACCGGGGAGCTGTTTTTT. Protein sequence: CASSPWTDTGELFF.

The rearrangement uses TRBV7-2 and TRBJ2-4; weak D call: TRBD1 (6 bases). The CDR3 is made up of 12 amino acids. V lost 6 bases to trimming and J lost 6 bases, with 9 bases between them. Germline CDR1 and CDR2: SGHTA and FQGNSA. CDR3 protein: CASRGRGNIQYF. The CDR3 coding sequence is TGTGCCAGCAGGGGCAGGGGAAACATTCAGTACTTC.